Below, 2 T cell receptor beta chains from the same sample are listed, as sequenced in a study of blood T cell repertoires in COVID-19. TCRdb's table, derived via immunoSEQ multiplex PCR, lists solely in-frame clones and lacks some. The sample lists 130,000 to 150,000 clones, approximately 89% occurring once. Sequencing was carried out using peripheral blood. These receptors were taken from a human donor in a cohort sampled during active COVID-19.

This clone is labeled as medium-sized (0.01 to 0.1%). This chain joins TRBV3-1 (or the pseudogene TRBV3-2) and TRBJ1-6, with 7 bases lining up with TRBD1. CDR1 and CDR2 (germline): LGHDT, YNNKEL (reference sequence). CDR3 size: 13 residues. V lost 6 bases, J lost 8 bases, and 4 bases stayed unmatched. CDR3 in DNA: TGTGCCAGCAGGGACAGGACGGATTCACCCCTCCACTTT. Its translation is CASRDRTDSPLHF.

The V and J genes are TRBV18 and TRBJ2-5, with 7 bases aligning to TRBD2. CDR1 and CDR2 (germline): KGHSH, LQKENI. J gave up 0 bases and V 2 bases, and 6 bases lay outside the gene matches. The CDR3 runs to 16 residues. CDR3 in amino acids: CASSPWVRGNQETQYF. Written as DNA, the CDR3 is TGTGCCAGCTCACCATGGGTGCGGGGGAACCAAGAGACCCAGTACTTC.